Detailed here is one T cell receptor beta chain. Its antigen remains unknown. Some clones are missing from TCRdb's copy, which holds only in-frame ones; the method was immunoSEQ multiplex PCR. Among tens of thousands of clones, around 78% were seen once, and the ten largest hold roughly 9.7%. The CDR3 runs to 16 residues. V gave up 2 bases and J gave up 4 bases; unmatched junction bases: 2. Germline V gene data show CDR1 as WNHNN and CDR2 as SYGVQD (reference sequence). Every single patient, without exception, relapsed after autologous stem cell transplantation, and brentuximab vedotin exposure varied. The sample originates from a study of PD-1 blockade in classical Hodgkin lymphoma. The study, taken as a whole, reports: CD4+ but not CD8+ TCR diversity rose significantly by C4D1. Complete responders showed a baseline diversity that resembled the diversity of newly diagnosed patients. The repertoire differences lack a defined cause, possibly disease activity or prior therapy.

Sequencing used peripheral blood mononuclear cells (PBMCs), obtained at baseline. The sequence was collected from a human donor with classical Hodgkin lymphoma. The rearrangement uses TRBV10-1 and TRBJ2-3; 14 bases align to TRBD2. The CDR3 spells CASSEGTSGRSDTQYF. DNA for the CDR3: TGCGCCAGCAGTGAGGGGACTAGCGGGAGATCAGATACGCAGTATTTT.